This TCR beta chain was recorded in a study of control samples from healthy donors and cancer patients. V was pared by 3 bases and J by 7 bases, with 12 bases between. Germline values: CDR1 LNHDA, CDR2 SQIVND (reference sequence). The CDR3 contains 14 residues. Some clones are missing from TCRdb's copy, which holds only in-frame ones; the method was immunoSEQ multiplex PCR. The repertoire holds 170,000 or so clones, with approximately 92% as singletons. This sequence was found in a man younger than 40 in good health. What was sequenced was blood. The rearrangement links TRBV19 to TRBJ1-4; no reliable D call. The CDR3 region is CASSMRPDGEKLFF. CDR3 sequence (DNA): TGTGCCAGTAGTATGCGGCCCGACGGTGAAAAACTGTTTTTT.